These T cell receptor beta chains were read from a single sample in a study of shared clonotypes between healthy human individuals. The data were produced by immunoSEQ multiplex PCR, yet TCRdb's version contains in-frame clones alone and is incomplete. The repertoire includes about 2.4 million clones, roughly 93% of them detected once, and roughly 0.36% sits in the top ten. The sample consisted of naive CD4+ T cells from PBMCs. These receptors originate from a man aged 18 to 30 in good health. Some clones in this sample may be carry-over from other donors' samples. The CDR3 runs from the conserved cysteine through the conserved F or W. D genes are given only for firm matches. A clone size is listed for some rows: how often the clone was seen (once, few, many), or a class if it is expanded.

>TRBD2|.|TRBV4-2|TRBJ2-3
CASSPRLAGDTDTQYF
TGTGCCAGCAGCCCCCGACTAGCGGGAGACACAGATACGCAGTATTTT
>.|once|TRBV5-1|TRBJ2-5
CASSLAGRETQYF
TGCGCCAGCAGCTTGGCCGGGAGAGAGACCCAGTACTTC
>TRBD1|.|TRBV7-9|TRBJ1-6
CASSLGGTGVAPLHF
TGTGCCAGCAGCCTAGGGGGGACAGGGGTAGCTCCCCTCCACTTT
>TRBD2|.|TRBV5-1|TRBJ2-2
CASSPLAGANTGELFF
TGCGCCAGCAGTCCACTAGCGGGAGCTAACACCGGGGAGCTGTTTTTT
>TRBD1|once|TRBV5-1|TRBJ2-1
CASSLGDSKHNEQFF
TGCGCCAGCAGCTTGGGGGACAGCAAACACAATGAGCAGTTCTTC
>.|.|TRBV7-3|TRBJ2-3
CASSLRAASTDTQYF
TGTGCCAGCAGCTTAAGGGCGGCCAGCACAGATACGCAGTATTTT
>TRBD1|.|TRBV2|TRBJ2-5
CASRMTGGETQYF
TGTGCCAGCCGAATGACAGGGGGAGAGACCCAGTACTTC
>.|once|TRBV7-9|TRBJ1-2
CASRIGQLSTYGYTF
TGTGCCAGCAGGATAGGACAGCTCTCGACCTATGGCTACACCTTC
>.|.|TRBV7-2|TRBJ2-3
CASSQNPTGATDTQYF
TGTGCCAGCAGCCAGAACCCCACGGGAGCAACAGATACGCAGTATTTT
>.|once|TRBV21-1|TRBJ2-7
CASSKVPGSSYEQYF
TGTGCCAGCAGCAAAGTCCCAGGGAGCTCCTACGAGCAGTACTTC
>TRBD1|.|TRBV7-3|TRBJ2-1
CASSVTGGFYNEQFF
TGTGCCAGCAGCGTAACAGGGGGCTTCTACAATGAGCAGTTCTTC
>TRBD2|once|TRBV7-2|TRBJ2-3
CASSFGLAGGNTQYF
TGTGCCAGCAGCTTCGGACTAGCGGGAGGCAATACGCAGTATTTT
>.|.|TRBV5-1|TRBJ1-5
CASSLGGSGGYQPQHF
TGCGCCAGCAGCTTGGGTGGTTCGGGGGGTTATCAGCCCCAGCATTTT
>.|.|TRBV6-1|TRBJ2-5
CASTPRAPETQYF
TGTGCCAGCACCCCGAGGGCCCCCGAGACCCAGTACTTC
>TRBD1|.|TRBV28|TRBJ2-3
CASSTTGSRDTQYF
TGTGCCAGCAGCACGACAGGGTCGCGGGATACGCAGTATTTT
>.|.|TRBV5-1|TRBJ1-2
CASSLDPSGIGYGYTF
TGCGCCAGCAGCTTGGACCCCTCGGGAATAGGCTATGGCTACACCTTC
>TRBD1|.|TRBV6-5|TRBJ1-1
CASSTRDRGEAFF
TGTGCCAGCAGTACCCGGGACAGGGGGGAAGCTTTCTTT
>.|once|TRBV6-5|TRBJ1-6
CASSYSGGGGSPLHF
TGTGCCAGCAGTTACTCGGGAGGCGGGGGATCACCCCTCCACTTT
>.|.|TRBV9|TRBJ2-2
CASSVDSQVVGTGELFF
TGTGCCAGCAGCGTAGATTCCCAGGTGGTGGGGACCGGGGAGCTGTTTTTT
>.|once|TRBV9|TRBJ2-7
CASSASPRVYEQYF
TGTGCCAGCAGCGCGTCGCCACGGGTGTACGAGCAGTACTTC
>TRBD2|.|TRBV7-3|TRBJ2-3
CASSRGTSGTTQYF
TGTGCCAGCAGCAGAGGGACTAGCGGGACTACGCAGTATTTT
>TRBD1|once|TRBV30|TRBJ2-3
CARDKPGQGWSDTQYF
TGTGCCCGTGATAAACCGGGACAGGGTTGGTCAGATACGCAGTATTTT
>.|.|TRBV18|TRBJ2-5
CASSPEGRGRQETQYF
TGTGCCAGCTCACCGGAAGGTAGGGGACGGCAGGAGACCCAGTACTTC
>.|few|TRBV10-1|TRBJ2-2
CASSENTGELFF
TGCGCCAGCAGTGAGAACACCGGGGAGCTGTTTTTT
>TRBD1|.|TRBV2|TRBJ1-2
CASIPGQGALGYTF
TGTGCCAGCATCCCCGGACAGGGGGCGCTTGGCTACACCTTC
>TRBD1|.|TRBV10-2|TRBJ2-7
CASSPTGYEQYF
TGCGCCAGCAGTCCGACAGGGTACGAGCAGTACTTC
>.|.|TRBV28|TRBJ1-1
CATIGSSGIESEAFF
TGTGCCACAATAGGGAGCAGCGGGATTGAGTCTGAAGCTTTCTTT
>TRBD2|.|TRBV9|TRBJ2-1
CASSFSGSWNNEQFF
TGTGCCAGCAGCTTTAGCGGGAGTTGGAACAATGAGCAGTTCTTC
>.|.|TRBV7-2|TRBJ2-1
CASSSGAGYYNEQFF
TGTGCCAGCAGCTCAGGTGCGGGATACTACAATGAGCAGTTCTTC
>.|.|TRBV5-6|TRBJ2-7
CASRGGQYPYEQYF
TGTGCCAGCAGGGGGGGACAGTACCCCTACGAGCAGTACTTC
>.|.|TRBV9|TRBJ2-1
CASSFRLGLRNEQFF
TGTGCCAGCAGCTTCAGACTAGGGCTAAGGAATGAGCAGTTCTTC
>.|.|TRBV28|TRBJ1-1
CASSLSGVIESSEAFF
TGTGCCAGCAGTTTATCAGGGGTCATAGAATCATCGGAAGCTTTCTTT
>.|.|TRBV28|TRBJ1-5
CASSLSARELGRSNQPQHF
TGTGCCAGCAGTTTATCGGCCAGGGAATTGGGTAGGAGCAATCAGCCCCAGCATTTT
>TRBD2|once|TRBV5-4|TRBJ2-1
CASSPKSTSGIYNEQFF
TGTGCCAGCAGCCCTAAGAGTACTAGCGGGATCTACAATGAGCAGTTCTTC
>.|.|TRBV4-2|TRBJ2-5
CASSQGGSLGETQYF
TGTGCCAGCAGCCAAGGGGGTTCTCTCGGAGAGACCCAGTACTTC
>.|.|TRBV28|TRBJ1-3
CASSFRLGPWGNTIYF
TGTGCCAGCAGTTTTAGGTTGGGTCCTTGGGGAAACACCATATATTTT
>.|.|TRBV29-1|TRBJ2-3
CSVDGMVGLSTDTQYF
TGCAGCGTCGACGGCATGGTCGGGCTTAGCACAGATACGCAGTATTTT
>.|.|TRBV21-1|TRBJ2-3
CASSKVKADTQYF
TGTGCCAGCAGCAAGGTTAAGGCAGATACGCAGTATTTT
>TRBD1|.|TRBV14|TRBJ1-4
CASSQPGQRNEKLFF
TGTGCCAGCAGCCAACCGGGACAGCGTAATGAAAAACTGTTTTTT
>.|.|TRBV7-3|TRBJ2-2
CASSLPSSAGSNTGELFF
TGTGCCAGCAGCTTACCTTCTTCGGCTGGCTCGAACACCGGGGAGCTGTTTTTT
>TRBD1|.|TRBV6-5|TRBJ1-2
CASFGTAVYGYTF
TGTGCCAGTTTCGGGACAGCGGTCTATGGCTACACCTTC
>TRBD1|.|TRBV28|TRBJ1-3
CASITHRGSGNTIYF
TGTGCCAGCATCACCCACAGGGGATCTGGAAACACCATATATTTT
>TRBD2|once|TRBV7-2|TRBJ2-1
CASRFSGSPNNEQFF
TGTGCCAGCAGGTTTAGCGGGAGCCCGAACAATGAGCAGTTCTTC
>.|.|TRBV28|TRBJ1-5
CASSPFGDHQPQHF
TGTGCCAGCAGTCCCTTTGGGGACCACCAGCCCCAGCATTTT
>.|.|TRBV5-1|TRBJ2-5
CASSPGRETQYF
TGCGCCAGCAGCCCGGGGAGGGAGACCCAGTACTTC